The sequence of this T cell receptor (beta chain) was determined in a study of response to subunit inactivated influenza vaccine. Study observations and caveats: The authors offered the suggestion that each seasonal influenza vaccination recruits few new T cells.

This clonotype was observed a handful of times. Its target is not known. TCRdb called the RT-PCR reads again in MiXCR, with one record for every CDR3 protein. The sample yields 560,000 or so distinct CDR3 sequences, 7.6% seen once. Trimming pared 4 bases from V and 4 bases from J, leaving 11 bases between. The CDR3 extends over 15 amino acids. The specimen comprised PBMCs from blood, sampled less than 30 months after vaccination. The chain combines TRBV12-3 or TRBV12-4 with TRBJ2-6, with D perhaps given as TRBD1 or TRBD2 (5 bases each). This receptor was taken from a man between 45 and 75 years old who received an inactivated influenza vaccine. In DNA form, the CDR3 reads TGTGCCAGCAGTTCACTAGGGGCCGGGGCCAACGTCCTGACTTTC. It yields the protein CASSSLGAGANVLTF.